This T cell receptor beta chain was identified in a study of long-term antiretroviral therapy in people with HIV. Overall study results and limits: ART-treated samples gained diversity yet remained below transplant donor controls.

A few counts support this clone. The antigen is not known. The assay, immunoSEQ v3.0, was run at survey level. Clones were sequenced by immunoSEQ multiplex PCR, and TCRdb holds only the in-frame ones, with some missing. The repertoire has roughly 20,000 clones, about nine tenths of them found once; the top ten carry roughly 3.7%. The germline V gene encodes CDR1 MNHNS and CDR2 SASEGT. Trimming pared 6 bases from V and 4 bases from J, leaving 18 bases between. The CDR3 spans 15 residues. This specimen was unsorted PBMCs, taken 2.1 years after starting antiretroviral therapy. The gene calls are TRBV6-1 and TRBJ1-2; D unresolved. The sequence derives from a man in his late teens or twenties with HIV. The CDR3 region has the DNA TGTGCCAGCAGCGCCACAATGGAGGGTGCCTATGGCTACACCTTC. It translates to CASSATMEGAYGYTF.